Shown below are 10 T cell receptor beta chains from a single sample sequenced in a study of CD8+ T cells in alopecia areata. Regarding treatment: oral pan-JAK inhibitor, 5-10 mg twice daily. Extracted from the samples, RNA was reverse transcribed into cDNA to serve as the sequencing template. TCRdb keeps only in-frame clones here, not all; method: immunoSEQ multiplex PCR. The sample records some 96,000 clones, roughly 64% being singletons. The sequences come from CD8+ T cells sorted from blood, collected at week 4, from a patient treated with tofacitinib. The receptors originated from a human donor with alopecia areata.

This clone was recorded a few times. This chain links TRBV7-2 with TRBJ2-7, with unresolved D. CDR1 and CDR2 from the germline V gene are SGHTA and FQGNSA. V gave up 0 bases and J gave up 2 bases, with 8 bases separating them. This CDR3 spans 14 amino acids. This CDR3 reads CASSLAPPAYEQYF. In DNA, the CDR3 is TGTGCCAGCAGCTTAGCCCCTCCAGCCTACGAGCAGTACTTC.

CDR3 nucleotides: TGTGCCAGCAGCTCCGGACAGGGAGGTGAAAAACTGTTTTTT. Translating gives CASSSGQGGEKLFF. J is TRBJ1-4 and V is TRBV13, with 8 bases identical to TRBD1. V was clipped by 4 bases and J by 7 bases; unmatched bases: 5. The CDR3 has 14 residues. The germline CDR1 and CDR2 sequences are PRHDT and FYEKMQ (reference sequence). Full variable domain (rest looked up from reference TRBV13 and TRBJ1-4): AAGVIQSPRHLIKEKRETATLKCYPIPRHDTVYWYQQGPGQDPQFLISFYEKMQSDKGSIPDRFSAQQFSDYHSELNMSSLELGDSALYFCASSSGQGGEKLFFGSGTQLSVL.

The genes are TRBV7-9 and TRBJ2-2, with D unclear. The CDR3 is made up of 13 amino acids. Germline-derived CDR1 and CDR2 are SEHNR and FQNEAQ (reference sequence). Trimming left V 3 bases short and J 8 bases short, with 10 bases between. The CDR3 spells CASSLTIMGELFF. CDR3 nucleotide sequence: TGTGCCAGCAGCTTGACAATAATGGGGGAGCTGTTTTTT.

This rearrangement joins TRBV30 to TRBJ2-5, with D tentatively TRBD1 (6 bases). V dropped 0 bases and J dropped 2 bases, with 16 bases sitting between them. This CDR3 is 16 amino acids long. Germline CDR1 reads GTSNPN; CDR2 reads SVGIG (reference sequence). The CDR3 here is CAWSVLPTGWQETQYF. CDR3 DNA: TGTGCCTGGAGTGTCCTACCTACAGGGTGGCAAGAGACCCAGTACTTC.

This clone was recorded a few times. This chain's CDR3 is CSVGAEAFF. The CDR3 DNA reads as TGCAGCGTAGGGGCTGAAGCTTTCTTT. This chain connects TRBV29-1 to TRBJ1-1, with a possible D match to TRBD1 (5 bases). V lost 6 bases, J lost 6 bases, and 5 bases lay in between. The CDR3 is made up of 9 amino acids. CDR1 is SQVTM, CDR2 ANQGSEA, per germline.

The chain employs TRBV2 and TRBJ1-5, with D unclear. The V gene's germline CDR1 is SNHLY and CDR2 FYNNEI. V was pared by 4 bases and J by 3 bases, with 16 bases between. The CDR3 covers 16 residues. CDR3 region: CASSVGGISNNQPQHF. CDR3 sequence (DNA): TGTGCCAGCAGTGTCGGCGGAATAAGTAACAATCAGCCCCAGCATTTT. Using reference TRBV2 and TRBJ1-5 for the parts outside the CDR3, the full variable domain is EPEVTQTPSHQVTQMGQEVILRCVPISNHLYFYWYRQILGQKVEFLVSFYNNEISEKSEIFDDQFSVERPDGSNFTLKIRSTKLEDSAMYFCASSVGGISNNQPQHFGDGTRLSIL.

The chain employs TRBV29-1 and TRBJ2-2, with D perhaps TRBD1 (6 bases). The length of the CDR3 is 14 residues. V gave up 6 bases and J gave up 0 bases, with 11 bases separating them. Germline CDR1 is SQVTM and CDR2 is ANQGSEA. Written as DNA, the CDR3 is TGCAGCGTCTCGGGACAAGCGAACACCGGGGAGCTGTTTTTT. This codes for CSVSGQANTGELFF.

This clone appeared a single time. The chain combines TRBV4-1 with TRBJ2-3; D gene unclear. V was trimmed by 0 bases and J by 3 bases, leaving 13 bases between them. The germline V gene has CDR1 MGHRA and CDR2 YSYEKL. The CDR3 runs 16 residues. The CDR3 protein is CASSQDSARSTDTQYF. The CDR3 bases are TGCGCCAGCAGCCAAGATTCGGCTCGGTCGACAGATACGCAGTATTTT.

This chain connects TRBV29-1 to TRBJ1-2; the match to TRBD1 covers 9 bases. This CDR3 has 13 amino acids. The germline CDR1 and CDR2 sequences are SQVTM and ANQGSEA. The ends lost 6 bases at V and 5 bases at J; junction bases unmatched: 7. The CDR3 loop is CSVTGGTNYGYTF. The CDR3 nucleotides are TGCAGCGTGACAGGGGGAACAAATTATGGCTACACCTTC. Using reference TRBV29-1 and TRBJ1-2 for the parts outside the CDR3, the full variable domain is SAVISQKPSRDICQRGTSLTIQCQVDSQVTMMFWYRQQPGQSLTLIATANQGSEATYESGFVIDKFPISRPNLTFSTLTVSNMSPEDSSIYLCSVTGGTNYGYTFGSGTRLTVV.

The chain couples TRBV19 to TRBJ1-2; no definite D call. Germline loops: CDR1 LNHDA, CDR2 SQIVND (reference sequence). V was trimmed by 5 bases and J by 3 bases, leaving 10 bases between them. The CDR3 has 13 amino acids. The CDR3 here is CASSEPDDYGYTF. Written as DNA, the CDR3 is TGTGCCAGTAGTGAGCCAGACGACTATGGCTACACCTTC.